Detailed here is one TCR beta chain. Its specificity is not known. Per the germline V gene, CDR1 is SGHTA and CDR2 is FQGNSA. This CDR3 contains 16 residues. With V trimmed by 0 bases and J by 5 bases, 6 bases remained unmatched. The sample originates from a study of beta chain features in type 1 diabetes. About the research overall: In all, around 100,000,000 sorted cells from all samples were analyzed.

The study reverse transcribed the entire isolated RNA, so it sequenced expressed TCRB transcripts. The table came from immunoSEQ multiplex PCR; TCRdb's copy has only in-frame clones and leaves some out. The sample lists roughly 610,000 clones, about a sixth seen once, with 0.093% in the top ten. Study-wide results and limits: Shorter templates might be favored by PCR, and equally so in patients and in controls.

The sequence was collected from a man aged 18 to 30 in good health. This rearrangement joins TRBV7-2 to TRBJ1-2; 10 bases fit TRBD1. Sequencing was performed on naive CD4+ T cells from blood. CDR3 DNA sequence: TGTGCCAGCAGCTTAGCTGGGGACAGGGGCGGATATGGCTACACCTTC. Amino acids: CASSLAGDRGGYGYTF.